A selection of T cell receptor beta chains follows, all from one sample in a study of T-cell memory formation after mild COVID-19. TCRdb re-derived calls from the 5' RACE reads in MiXCR, one entry per CDR3 protein. The sample records about 150,000 distinct CDR3 sequences, approximately 5.7% being singletons. The sequencing input was PBMCs or a T cell subset sorted from them (not recorded which). The receptors here all came from an adult woman who had mild COVID-19 (a few samples of this study predate the infection). Cell type and time point are not known. CDR3s include the opening cysteine and the closing phenylalanine or tryptophan. D genes are given only for firm matches. Clone size is shown for a subset of rows, as once, few, many or a class of expanded clone.

cdr3_aa: CASSLEGQRRSAFF
cdr3_nt: TGCGCCAGCAGCTTGGAGGGACAGAGGAGGTCGGCTTTCTTT
v_call: TRBV5-1
d_call: TRBD1
clone_size: few
j_call: TRBJ1-1

cdr3_aa: CASSQAATRSYEQYF
cdr3_nt: TGTGCCAGCAGCCAAGCAGCGACCCGCAGCTACGAGCAGTACTTC
v_call: TRBV3-1
d_call: .
clone_size: few
j_call: TRBJ2-7

cdr3_aa: CASSPGTVIANYGYTF
cdr3_nt: TGCGCCAGCAGCCCCGGGACAGTTATAGCTAACTATGGCTACACCTTC
v_call: TRBV5-1
d_call: TRBD1
clone_size: .
j_call: TRBJ1-2

cdr3_aa: CASSDPPGELFF
cdr3_nt: TGTGCCAGCAGTGACCCCCCCGGGGAGCTGTTTTTT
v_call: TRBV25-1
d_call: .
clone_size: .
j_call: TRBJ2-2

cdr3_aa: CASSLGPRDSQFF
cdr3_nt: TGTGCCAGCAGCTTAGGACCCCGGGACTCACAGTTCTTC
v_call: TRBV5-5
d_call: .
clone_size: .
j_call: TRBJ2-1

cdr3_aa: CSVARSREGEQFF
cdr3_nt: TGCAGCGTCGCCCGGTCCAGGGAGGGTGAGCAGTTCTTC
v_call: TRBV29-1
d_call: TRBD2
clone_size: many
j_call: TRBJ2-1

cdr3_aa: CASSPRLAGGRSGANVLTF
cdr3_nt: TGTGCCAGCAGCCCCCGACTAGCGGGAGGGCGGTCTGGGGCCAACGTCCTGACTTTC
v_call: TRBV3-1
d_call: TRBD2
clone_size: .
j_call: TRBJ2-6

cdr3_aa: CASSPGGNQPQHF
cdr3_nt: TGTGCCAGCTCACCGGGTGGCAATCAGCCCCAGCATTTT
v_call: TRBV18
d_call: .
clone_size: many
j_call: TRBJ1-5

cdr3_aa: CSARSGGAYEQYF
cdr3_nt: TGCAGTGCTAGAAGCGGCGGGGCCTACGAGCAGTACTTC
v_call: TRBV20-1
d_call: .
clone_size: many
j_call: TRBJ2-7

cdr3_aa: CASSYGGQVADTQYF
cdr3_nt: TGTGCCAGCAGTTACGGGGGACAGGTCGCAGATACGCAGTATTTT
v_call: TRBV6-6
d_call: TRBD1
clone_size: .
j_call: TRBJ2-3

cdr3_aa: CSARPGTDSYGYTF
cdr3_nt: TGCAGTGCTAGACCCGGGACAGATAGCTATGGCTACACCTTC
v_call: TRBV20-1
d_call: TRBD1
clone_size: .
j_call: TRBJ1-2

cdr3_aa: CSVVVLPVTEAFF
cdr3_nt: TGCAGCGTTGTAGTTCTCCCAGTTACTGAAGCTTTCTTT
v_call: TRBV29-1
d_call: .
clone_size: many
j_call: TRBJ1-1

cdr3_aa: CSSSVRGSLDTQYF
cdr3_nt: TGCAGTTCTAGCGTTCGGGGTTCTTTAGATACGCAGTATTTT
v_call: TRBV20-1
d_call: .
clone_size: few
j_call: TRBJ2-3

cdr3_aa: CSALQENTEAFF
cdr3_nt: TGCAGTGCACTTCAGGAGAACACTGAAGCTTTCTTT
v_call: TRBV20-1
d_call: .
clone_size: .
j_call: TRBJ1-1

cdr3_aa: CSVKREGPLRTRSYNEQFF
cdr3_nt: TGCAGCGTGAAGCGGGAGGGCCCTCTCCGCACACGCTCCTACAATGAGCAGTTCTTC
v_call: TRBV29-1
d_call: TRBD2
clone_size: few
j_call: TRBJ2-1

cdr3_aa: CASSLDRASTDTQYF
cdr3_nt: TGTGCCAGCAGCTTAGATCGTGCTAGCACAGATACGCAGTATTTT
v_call: TRBV7-9
d_call: .
clone_size: many
j_call: TRBJ2-3

cdr3_aa: CSASGPGDGYTF
cdr3_nt: TGCAGTGCTAGTGGGCCCGGGGATGGCTACACCTTC
v_call: TRBV20-1
d_call: .
clone_size: few
j_call: TRBJ1-2

cdr3_aa: CASSLSGVGNQPQHF
cdr3_nt: TGTGCCAGCAGCTTAAGTGGGGTTGGCAATCAGCCCCAGCATTTT
v_call: TRBV7-8
d_call: .
clone_size: few
j_call: TRBJ1-5